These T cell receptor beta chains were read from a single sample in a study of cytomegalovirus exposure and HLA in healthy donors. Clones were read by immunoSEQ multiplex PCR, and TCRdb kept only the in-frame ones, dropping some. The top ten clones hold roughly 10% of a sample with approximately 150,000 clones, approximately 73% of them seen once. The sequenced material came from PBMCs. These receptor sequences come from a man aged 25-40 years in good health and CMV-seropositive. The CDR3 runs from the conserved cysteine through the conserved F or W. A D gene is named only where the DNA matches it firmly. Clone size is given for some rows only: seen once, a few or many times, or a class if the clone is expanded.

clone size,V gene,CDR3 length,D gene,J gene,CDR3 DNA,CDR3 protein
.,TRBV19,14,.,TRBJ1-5,TGTGCCAGTAGTCAGGCGGGAAGCAATCAGCCCCAGCATTTT,CASSQAGSNQPQHF
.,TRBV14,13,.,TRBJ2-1,TGTGCCAGCAGCCCTTCCCTAGGAAGTGAGCAGTTCTTC,CASSPSLGSEQFF
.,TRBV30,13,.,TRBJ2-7,TGTGCCTGGAGTGTACTTTTGAGTACCGAGCAGTACTTC,CAWSVLLSTEQYF
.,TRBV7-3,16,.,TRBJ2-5,TGTGCCAGCAGCTCGCAAGGTCCAGGGGGAGGAGAGACCCAGTACTTC,CASSSQGPGGGETQYF
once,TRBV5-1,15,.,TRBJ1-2,TGCGCCACTTCTGATCAGGGGCGAGAAGGCTATGGCTACACCTTC,CATSDQGREGYGYTF
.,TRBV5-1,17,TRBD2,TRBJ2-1,TGCGCCAGCAGTAGTGGAGCTAGCGGGAGCGGGTACAATGAGCAGTTCTTC,CASSSGASGSGYNEQFF
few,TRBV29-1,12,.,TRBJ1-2,TGCAGCGTTGTCCGAGAGTCTAGTGGCTACACCTTC,CSVVRESSGYTF
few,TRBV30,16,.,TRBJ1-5,TGTGCCTGGAGCCCGACGGGATGGGCCGGCTATCAGCCCCAGCATTTT,CAWSPTGWAGYQPQHF
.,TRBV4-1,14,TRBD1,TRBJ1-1,TGCGCCAGCAGCCAAGACGAGGGGGCAGGAGAAGCTTTCTTT,CASSQDEGAGEAFF
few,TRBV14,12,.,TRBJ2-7,TGTGCCAGCAGCCAACAGGGATACGAGCAGTACTTC,CASSQQGYEQYF
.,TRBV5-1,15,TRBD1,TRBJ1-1,TGCGCCAGCAGCACAGATACAGGGGGCTTTGCTGAAGCTTTCTTT,CASSTDTGGFAEAFF